A single T cell receptor (beta chain) is shown here with its context. As yet, its antigen is unknown. CDR1 MDHEN and CDR2 SYDVKM come from the germline V gene. CDR3 length: 15 residues. TCRdb processed the 5' RACE reads again and assigns one entry to each CDR3 protein, with no DNA. The sample spans some 410,000 distinct CDR3 sequences; the ten largest clones claim 7.3%. The record originates from a study of T cells expressing NK-cell markers. For the study at large: All TCR beta repertoires analysed originated from sorted CD3+CD56+NKG2C+, CD3+CD56+NKG2C- and CD3+CD56-NKG2C+ T cells. The authors sequenced eight donors, of whom seven were HCMV-seropositive and one was seronegative. Notes on the study in general: HCMV specificity of expanded NKG2C+ T cell clones remained unclear. Among CD8+ T cells from about 6 donors, dominant NKG2C+ clonotypes accounted for about 1.0-8%.

The TCR sequence derives from a woman between 18 and 70 years old in good health. Input material: blood T cells: a sorted CD56 or NKG2C T cell subset, CD4+ or CD8+ T cells, or bulk PBMC T cells (not recorded which). J is TRBJ1-4 and V is TRBV28; TCRdb selects TRBD1, and the lack of DNA leaves this call unchecked. The CDR3 is CASSLSGTEGGKLFF.